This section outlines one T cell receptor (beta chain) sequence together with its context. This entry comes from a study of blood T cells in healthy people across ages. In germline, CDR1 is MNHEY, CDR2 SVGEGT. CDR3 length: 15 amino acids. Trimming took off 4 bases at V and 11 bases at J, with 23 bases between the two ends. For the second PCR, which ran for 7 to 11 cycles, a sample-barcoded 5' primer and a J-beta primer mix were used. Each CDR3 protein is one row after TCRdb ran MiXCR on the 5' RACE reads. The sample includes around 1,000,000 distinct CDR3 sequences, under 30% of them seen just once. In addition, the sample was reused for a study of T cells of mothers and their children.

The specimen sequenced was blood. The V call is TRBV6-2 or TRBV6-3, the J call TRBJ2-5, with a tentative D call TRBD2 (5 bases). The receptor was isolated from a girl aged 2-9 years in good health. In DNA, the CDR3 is TGTGCCAGCAGTTCCACTTCACCCGACGTTGGGGAGCAGTACTTC. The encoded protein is CASSSTSPDVGEQYF.